Listed here are 9 T cell receptor beta chains from one sample, sequenced in a study of shared clonotypes between healthy human individuals. Data came from immunoSEQ multiplex PCR; TCRdb stores just in-frame clones and leaves some out. The sample has 1.4 million to 1.5 million clones, over 95% seen once. The sample was naive CD4+ T cells sorted from blood. Sample subset: CD45RA+ positively selected. All receptors derive from a man in his thirties or forties in good health.

The chain's CDR3 is CSVELSHFYNEQFF. For the CDR3, the DNA is TGCAGCGTTGAACTTTCACACTTCTACAATGAGCAGTTCTTC. V and J are TRBV29-1 and TRBJ2-1; D ambiguous. Germline-derived CDR1 and CDR2 are SQVTM and ANQGSEA. Trimming left V 2 bases short and J 3 bases short, with 11 bases between. This CDR3 is 14 amino acids long.

The rearrangement uses TRBV28 and TRBJ2-7; TRBD2 might be the D (5 bases). This CDR3 spans 12 amino acids. V lost 6 bases, J lost 6 bases, and 12 bases lay in between. The germline CDR1 and CDR2 sequences are MDHEN and SYDVKM. CDR3 region: CASRTPSFEQYF. CDR3 DNA: TGTGCCAGCAGAACACCTAGCTTCGAGCAGTACTTC.

The chain carries TRBV2 and TRBJ2-7; possibly TRBD1 for D (7 bases). Trimming took off 7 bases at V and 4 bases at J, with 20 bases between the two ends. This CDR3 comprises 15 residues. Germline CDR1 and CDR2: SNHLY and FYNNEI. The CDR3 bases are TGTGCCAGCAAAGAGGAGGGGGCCTTTGGGTACGAGCAGTACTTC. This codes for CASKEEGAFGYEQYF.

This rearrangement joins TRBV18 to TRBJ1-2; D gene unclear. Germline assignment: CDR1 KGHSH and CDR2 LQKENI. V gave up 2 bases and J gave up 5 bases, with 18 bases separating them. The CDR3 has 16 amino acids. The CDR3 bases are TGTGCCAGCTCACCAACGATTGTGGAAGCTAGGTATGGCTACACCTTC. Its translation: CASSPTIVEARYGYTF.

This chain joins TRBV7-2 and TRBJ1-2, with TRBD1 matching 7 bases. V shed 2 bases and J 4 bases; nucleotides not matched to a gene: 13. This CDR3 has 17 amino acids. CDR1 is SGHTA, CDR2 FQGNSA, per germline. The CDR3 reads CASSLFRTGAEGYGYTF. The CDR3 DNA is TGTGCCAGCAGCTTATTCCGGACAGGTGCAGAGGGCTATGGCTACACCTTC.

This sequence joins TRBV2 and TRBJ1-2, with a possible D match to TRBD1 (6 bases). The V and J ends lost 8 bases and 4 bases respectively, with 17 bases between them. This CDR3 contains 14 residues. Germline V gene lookup returns CDR1 SNHLY and CDR2 FYNNEI. Written as DNA, the CDR3 is TGTGCCAGCGGACGGGGGGCCGGCACCTATGGCTACACCTTC. Protein product: CASGRGAGTYGYTF.

This chain connects TRBV5-1 to TRBJ1-4; possible D gene TRBD1, 6 bases. The CDR3 covers 15 residues. The germline V gene has CDR1 SGHRS and CDR2 YFSETQ. The V and J ends lost 1 base and 6 bases respectively, with 13 bases between them. CDR3 protein: CASSLNVGQDEKLFF. Here the CDR3 DNA reads TGCGCCAGCAGCTTGAATGTGGGACAAGATGAAAAACTGTTTTTT. Full variable domain (outside the CDR3, taken from reference TRBV5-1 and TRBJ1-4): KAGVTQTPRYLIKTRGQQVTLSCSPISGHRSVSWYQQTPGQGLQFLFEYFSETQRNKGNFPGRFSGRQFSNSRSEMNVSTLELGDSALYLCASSLNVGQDEKLFFGSGTQLSVL.

The chain combines TRBV4-1 with TRBJ2-2; a possible D gene is TRBD2 (5 bases). The germline gives CDR1 MGHRA, CDR2 YSYEKL. This CDR3 region has 18 residues. With 1 base removed from V and 1 base from J, the gap between germline ends came to 16 bases. The chain's CDR3 is CASSQAQLIAQNTGELFF. CDR3 coding DNA: TGCGCCAGCAGCCAAGCCCAGTTGATAGCGCAGAACACCGGGGAGCTGTTTTTT.

This chain connects TRBV5-1 to TRBJ2-7, with D unclear. The CDR3 is 14 residues long. Germline CDR1 SGHRS, CDR2 YFSETQ. The V gene lost 5 bases and the J gene lost 0 bases, with 12 bases spanning the gap. CDR3 residues: CASRLDGISYEQYF. In DNA, the CDR3 is TGCGCCAGCAGGCTCGATGGAATCTCCTACGAGCAGTACTTC.